Listed below are T cell receptor beta chains from one sample, sequenced in a study of blood T cell repertoires in COVID-19. Measured with immunoSEQ multiplex PCR; TCRdb has only the in-frame clones, and not every one. The data contain some 310,000 clones, roughly 86% of them singletons. The sequenced material came from PBMCs or T cells enriched from blood (not recorded which). The source of these receptors is a woman aged 25 to 39 who had recovered from COVID-19. CDR3s include the opening cysteine and the closing phenylalanine or tryptophan. D genes are given only for firm matches. Clone size appears in some rows only: once, few, many, or a class for an expanded clone.

J,D,size,V,CDR3,DNA
TRBJ1-2,.,.,TRBV20-1,CSARTVRGYTF,TGCAGTGCCCGGACAGTACGGGGCTACACCTTC
TRBJ2-7,TRBD2,.,TRBV27,CASSLLGLGPYEQYF,TGTGCCAGCAGTTTATTGGGACTAGGACCCTACGAGCAGTACTTC
TRBJ1-2,TRBD1,.,TRBV27,CASGSADRVVGGYTF,TGTGCCAGCGGCAGCGCCGACAGGGTCGTTGGCGGCTACACCTTC
TRBJ1-1,.,.,TRBV19,CASSIWQDTTEAFF,TGTGCCAGTAGTATTTGGCAGGACACCACTGAAGCTTTCTTT
TRBJ2-2,.,.,TRBV13,CASSRGMGLTGELFF,TGTGCCAGCTCACGCGGGATGGGTCTGACCGGGGAGCTGTTTTTT
TRBJ2-3,.,.,TRBV4-2,CASSQDPIAVGGTDTQYF,TGTGCCAGCAGCCAAGACCCCATAGCGGTGGGGGGCACAGATACGCAGTATTTT
TRBJ2-2,TRBD1,.,TRBV9,CASSPRQGNTGELFF,TGTGCCAGCAGCCCTCGACAGGGGAACACCGGGGAGCTGTTTTTT
TRBJ1-5,.,.,TRBV7-8,CASSSEPGYNQPQHF,TGTGCCAGCAGCTCGGAACCAGGTTACAATCAGCCCCAGCATTTT
TRBJ2-1,.,.,TRBV5-1,CASSVRVFESYEQFF,TGCGCCAGCAGCGTCAGGGTGTTCGAGTCGTATGAGCAGTTCTTC
TRBJ1-4,TRBD1,.,TRBV7-9,CASSLATGDYNEKLFF,TGTGCCAGCAGCTTAGCGACAGGGGACTATAATGAAAAACTGTTTTTT
TRBJ1-5,.,.,TRBV4-3,CASSLTVAGNQPQHF,TGCGCCAGCAGCCTGACAGTGGCGGGCAATCAGCCCCAGCATTTT
TRBJ2-3,TRBD2,.,TRBV4-3,CASSTGVAGAHTDTQYF,TGCGCCAGCAGCACCGGGGTAGCGGGAGCCCACACAGATACGCAGTATTTT
TRBJ2-5,TRBD1,few,TRBV6-5,CASRGTVETQYF,TGTGCCAGCAGAGGGACAGTAGAGACCCAGTACTTC
TRBJ1-1,TRBD1,.,TRBV18,CASSLTQGEFGGTEAFF,TGTGCCAGCTCCCTTACCCAGGGGGAGTTCGGGGGCACTGAAGCTTTCTTT
TRBJ2-4,TRBD1,.,TRBV4-1,CASSQGQGNIQYF,TGCGCCAGCAGCCAAGGACAGGGGAACATTCAGTACTTC
TRBJ2-7,TRBD2,.,TRBV7-2,CASSPRPGLADIRKQYF,TGTGCCAGCAGCCCAAGACCCGGACTAGCGGATATACGCAAGCAGTACTTC
TRBJ2-1,TRBD2,.,TRBV5-6,CASSLVAGSRKQFF,TGTGCCAGCAGCCTCGTAGCGGGATCGAGGAAGCAGTTCTTC
TRBJ2-3,TRBD2,few,TRBV19,CASSKPGTGTSGKTQYF,TGTGCCAGTAGTAAACCCGGGACAGGGACTAGCGGGAAAACGCAGTATTTT
TRBJ1-1,TRBD1,.,TRBV27,CASSTGTGGTEAFF,TGTGCCAGCAGTACCGGGACAGGCGGGACTGAAGCTTTCTTT
TRBJ2-7,TRBD2,.,TRBV15,CATSYRTSGYEQYF,TGTGCCACCAGTTATAGGACTAGCGGATACGAGCAGTACTTC
TRBJ2-1,.,.,TRBV9,CASRGHPARSSYNEQFF,TGTGCCAGCAGAGGACACCCAGCCCGAAGTTCCTACAATGAGCAGTTCTTC
TRBJ1-2,TRBD1,.,TRBV6-5,CASSYSIWDSYGYTF,TGTGCCAGCAGTTACTCGATTTGGGACAGCTATGGCTACACCTTC
TRBJ1-2,TRBD1,.,TRBV2,CASSERQGNYGYTF,TGTGCCAGCAGTGAAAGACAGGGTAACTATGGCTACACCTTC
TRBJ2-7,TRBD1,.,TRBV4-1,CASSPRTGVNEQYF,TGCGCCAGCAGCCCACGGACAGGGGTCAACGAGCAGTACTTC
TRBJ2-7,TRBD1,.,TRBV7-9,CASSPGTGPTYEQYF,TGTGCCAGCAGCCCGGGGACAGGCCCAACCTACGAGCAGTACTTC
TRBJ1-6,.,many,TRBV9,CASSLGQYNSPLHF,TGTGCCAGCAGCCTCGGACAGTATAATTCACCCCTCCACTTT
TRBJ1-1,.,.,TRBV6-5,CASSYGRMAAEAFF,TGTGCCAGCAGTTACGGCCGGATGGCGGCCGAAGCTTTCTTT
TRBJ1-2,.,.,TRBV16,CASSQNREPTSF,TGTGCCAGCAGCCAGAACCGGGAGCCGACCAGCTTC
TRBJ1-2,TRBD1,.,TRBV4-1,CASRQTGGYYGYTF,TGCGCCAGCAGACAGACAGGGGGCTATTATGGCTACACCTTC
TRBJ1-2,TRBD1,.,TRBV5-1,CASSGTGKDSRGYTF,TGCGCCAGCAGCGGGACAGGGAAGGATTCGCGTGGCTACACCTTC
TRBJ1-1,TRBD1,.,TRBV29-1,CSAANRGPPEAFF,TGCAGCGCGGCAAACAGGGGTCCGCCTGAAGCTTTCTTT
TRBJ2-3,TRBD2,.,TRBV5-8,CASSLASQAAGEGTDTQYF,TGTGCCAGCAGCTTGGCCAGCCAAGCAGCGGGAGAGGGGACAGATACGCAGTATTTT
TRBJ1-5,.,.,TRBV6-5,CATNLAGSNQPQHF,TGTGCCACGAATCTTGCGGGTAGCAATCAGCCCCAGCATTTT
TRBJ2-1,TRBD2,.,TRBV6-5,CASSYFTSGGVNEQFF,TGTGCCAGCAGTTACTTCACTAGCGGGGGGGTGAATGAGCAGTTCTTC
TRBJ1-2,.,.,TRBV11-2,CASSPLRKGGDYGYTF,TGTGCCAGCAGCCCCCTGCGGAAAGGGGGGGACTATGGCTACACCTTC
TRBJ1-2,TRBD1,.,TRBV10-3,CAISGDRVVDGYTF,TGTGCCATCAGTGGAGACAGGGTAGTGGATGGCTACACCTTC
TRBJ2-2,TRBD2,.,TRBV2,CASSFSGSRTGELFF,TGTGCCAGCAGTTTTAGCGGGAGTCGCACCGGGGAGCTGTTTTTT
TRBJ2-1,TRBD2,.,TRBV9,CAGSRGLADYNEQFF,TGTGCCGGCTCCCGGGGACTAGCGGATTACAATGAGCAGTTCTTC
TRBJ1-1,.,.,TRBV19,CASVWGSGFNTEAFF,TGTGCCAGCGTATGGGGATCAGGGTTTAACACTGAAGCTTTCTTT
TRBJ2-1,TRBD2,.,TRBV20-1,CSASEGWGGSSYNEQFF,TGCAGTGCTAGTGAGGGTTGGGGCGGGAGCTCCTACAATGAGCAGTTCTTC
TRBJ1-6,.,few,TRBV28,CASSLLQGENSPLHF,TGTGCCAGCAGTTTATTGCAGGGTGAGAATTCACCCCTCCACTTT
TRBJ2-7,.,.,TRBV10-3,CAINSDAVDGEQYF,TGTGCCATTAACTCGGATGCGGTCGACGGCGAGCAGTACTTC
TRBJ2-7,.,.,TRBV6-5,CASSYFGGRAYEQYF,TGTGCCAGCAGTTACTTCGGGGGGCGGGCCTACGAGCAGTACTTC
TRBJ2-1,.,.,TRBV7-3,CASSLMRSQKQFF,TGTGCCAGCAGCTTAATGAGGTCCCAGAAGCAGTTCTTC
TRBJ2-1,.,.,TRBV9,CASSPYERSEQFF,TGTGCCAGCAGCCCGTACGAGAGATCTGAGCAGTTCTTC
TRBJ2-5,TRBD1,.,TRBV18,CASSQGTGRQETQYF,TGTGCCAGCTCACAGGGGACAGGGCGACAAGAGACCCAGTACTTC
TRBJ1-2,.,.,TRBV3-1/TRBV3-2,CASSQGQGSGYTF,TGTGCCAGCAGCCAAGGGCAGGGGAGTGGCTACACCTTC